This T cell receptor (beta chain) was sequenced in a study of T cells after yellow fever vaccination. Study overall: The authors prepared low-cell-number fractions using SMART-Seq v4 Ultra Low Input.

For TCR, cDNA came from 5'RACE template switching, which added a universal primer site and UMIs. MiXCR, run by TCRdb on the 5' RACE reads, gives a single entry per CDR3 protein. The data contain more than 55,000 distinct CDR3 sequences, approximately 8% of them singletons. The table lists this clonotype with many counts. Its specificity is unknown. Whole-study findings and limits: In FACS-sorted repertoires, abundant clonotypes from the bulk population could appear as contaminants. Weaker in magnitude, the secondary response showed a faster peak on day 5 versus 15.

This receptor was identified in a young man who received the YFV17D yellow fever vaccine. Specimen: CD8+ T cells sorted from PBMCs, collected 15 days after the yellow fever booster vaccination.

The CDR3 reads CASSVVSAERARNEQFF. Written as DNA, the CDR3 is TGTGCCAGCAGCGTAGTATCGGCTGAGAGGGCTCGGAATGAGCAGTTCTTC. The rearrangement links TRBV9 to TRBJ2-1, with D possibly matching TRBD2 (5 bases). There are 17 residues in the CDR3. Germline V gene lookup returns CDR1 SGDLS and CDR2 YYNGEE. The V end was cut by 0 bases, the J end by 7 bases, with 20 bases between.